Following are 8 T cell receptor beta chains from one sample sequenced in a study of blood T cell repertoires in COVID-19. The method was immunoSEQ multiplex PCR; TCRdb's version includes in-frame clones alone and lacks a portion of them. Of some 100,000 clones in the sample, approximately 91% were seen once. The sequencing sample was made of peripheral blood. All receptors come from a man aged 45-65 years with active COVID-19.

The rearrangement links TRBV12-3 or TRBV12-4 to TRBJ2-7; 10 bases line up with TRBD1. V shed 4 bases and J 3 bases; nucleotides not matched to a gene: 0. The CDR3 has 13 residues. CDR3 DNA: TGTGCCAGCAGTTGGACAGGGGGCTACGAGCAGTACTTC. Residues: CASSWTGGYEQYF.

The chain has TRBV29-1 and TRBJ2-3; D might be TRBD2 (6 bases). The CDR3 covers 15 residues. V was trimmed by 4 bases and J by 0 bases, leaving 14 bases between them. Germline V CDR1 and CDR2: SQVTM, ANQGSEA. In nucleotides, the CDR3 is TGCAGCGTTGTTGCGGGATCTACTAGCACAGATACGCAGTATTTT. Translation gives CSVVAGSTSTDTQYF.

The CDR3 DNA follows: TGTGCCAGCAGCGTAGAAATTTCCGGGGGAACTGAAGCTTTCTTT. Residues: CASSVEISGGTEAFF. The J gene is TRBJ1-1, the V gene TRBV9; possibly TRBD1 for D (5 bases). Germline CDR1 and CDR2: SGDLS and YYNGEE. The CDR3 has 15 amino acids. V lost 0 bases to trimming and J lost 5 bases, with 14 bases between them.

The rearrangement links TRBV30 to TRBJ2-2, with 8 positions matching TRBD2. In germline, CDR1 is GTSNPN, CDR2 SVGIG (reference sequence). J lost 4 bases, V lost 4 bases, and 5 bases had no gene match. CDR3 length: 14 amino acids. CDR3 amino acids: CAWTVGGVTGELFF. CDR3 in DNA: TGTGCCTGGACCGTCGGGGGGGTCACCGGGGAGCTGTTTTTT. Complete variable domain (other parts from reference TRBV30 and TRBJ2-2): SQTIHQWPATLVQPVGSPLSLECTVEGTSNPNLYWYRQAAGRGLQLLFYSVGIGQISSEVPQNLSASRPQDRQFILSSKKLLLSDSGFYLCAWTVGGVTGELFFGEGSRLTVL.

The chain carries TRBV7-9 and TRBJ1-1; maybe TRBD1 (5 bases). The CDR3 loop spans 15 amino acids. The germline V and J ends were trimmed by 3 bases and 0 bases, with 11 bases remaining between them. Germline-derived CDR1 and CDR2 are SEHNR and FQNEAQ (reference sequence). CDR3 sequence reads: CASSLKQEMNTEAFF. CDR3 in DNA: TGTGCCAGCAGCTTGAAACAGGAAATGAACACTGAAGCTTTCTTT.

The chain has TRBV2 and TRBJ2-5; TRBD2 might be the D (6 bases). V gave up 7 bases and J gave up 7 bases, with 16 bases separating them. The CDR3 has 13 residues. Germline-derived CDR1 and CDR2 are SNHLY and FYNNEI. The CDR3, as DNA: TGTGCCAGCACTCCGGACCCCGGGAGGACCCAGTACTTC. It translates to CASTPDPGRTQYF.

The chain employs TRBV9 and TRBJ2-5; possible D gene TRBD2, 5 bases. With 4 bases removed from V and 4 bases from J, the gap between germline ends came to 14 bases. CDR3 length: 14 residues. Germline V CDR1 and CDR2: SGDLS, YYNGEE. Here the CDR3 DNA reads TGTGCCAGCAGCCCCGCGGGCTTCGGAGAGACCCAGTACTTC. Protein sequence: CASSPAGFGETQYF.

The CDR3, as DNA: TGTGCCAGCAGGGCTATACAGGGACCCAACACAGATACGCAGTATTTT. It encodes CASRAIQGPNTDTQYF. V and J are TRBV11-2 and TRBJ2-3; D may be TRBD1 (6 bases). CDR1 SGHAT and CDR2 FQNNGV come from the germline V gene. The CDR3 is made up of 16 amino acids. Deletions cut 6 bases from V and 2 bases from J, with 18 bases between.